A selection of T cell receptor beta chains follows, all from one sample in a study of post-analysis software for immune sequencing data. TCRdb reprocessed the PCR reads via MiXCR and lists one record per CDR3 protein. The repertoire has some 890,000 distinct CDR3 sequences, 53% of them found once; the top ten carry approximately 4.3%. The sample was blood. The receptors here all came from a girl between 10 and 17 years old with multiple sclerosis. The CDR3 runs from the conserved cysteine through the conserved F or W. Each record gives: J gene, D gene, clone size, V gene, CDR3 DNA, CDR3 protein. A D gene is named only where the DNA matches it firmly. Clone size is not always given. Where it is, it says once, few, many or a class for expanded clones.

TRBJ2-7,NA,few,TRBV7-9,TGTGCCAGCAGCCCCCTGAGTCAGGCATATTACGAGCAGTACTTC,CASSPLSQAYYEQYF
TRBJ2-1,TRBD2,NA,TRBV20-1,TGCAGTGCTAGTCTAGCGGGAGCCAACACCGGGGAGCTGTTCTTC,CSASLAGANTGELFF
TRBJ2-7,TRBD1,few,TRBV7-3,TGTGCCAGCAGCTTAGGGACAGAGTACGAGCAGTACTTC,CASSLGTEYEQYF
TRBJ2-1,TRBD1,NA,TRBV7-9,TGTACCAGCAGCTTCGACAGGGGCCGATTCAATGAGCAGTTCTTC,CTSSFDRGRFNEQFF
TRBJ1-1,NA,NA,TRBV29-1,TGCAGCGTGACGGGGGACGGAGCTGAAGCTTTCTTT,CSVTGDGAEAFF
TRBJ2-3,NA,NA,TRBV24-1,TGTGCCACCAGTGATTTGGGAGATACGCAGTATTTT,CATSDLGDTQYF
TRBJ2-7,TRBD2,NA,TRBV27,TGTGCCAGCAGTTCAGCCCCCGGACTAGCGGGGTCCTACGAGCAGTACTTC,CASSSAPGLAGSYEQYF
TRBJ2-7,TRBD2,NA,TRBV20-1,TGCAGTGCTGCAGGACTAGCGGGCCCCCCCTACGAGCAGTACTTC,CSAAGLAGPPYEQYF
TRBJ2-5,NA,NA,TRBV11-2,TGTGCCAGCAGCTCGGACAGTATAGTAAAGACCCAGTACTTC,CASSSDSIVKTQYF
TRBJ1-1,NA,NA,TRBV7-6,TGTGCCAGCAGCCTACAGAACAACAACCAGGGGTGGACTGAAGCTTTCTTT,CASSLQNNNQGWTEAFF
TRBJ2-5,NA,once,TRBV20-1,TGCAGTGCTAGAGACCCGAGCCAGGTTTACGAAGAGCAGTACTTC,CSARDPSQVYEEQYF
TRBJ1-5,NA,NA,TRBV20-1,TGCAGTGCCCGGCAGGGTTATCAGCCCCAGCATTTT,CSARQGYQPQHF
TRBJ2-3,NA,few,TRBV5-1,TGCGCCAGCAGCTTGGCCAGGGGGGCACTCACAGATACGCAGTATTTT,CASSLARGALTDTQYF
TRBJ2-3,NA,NA,TRBV6-5,TGTGCCAGCAGTTACGTGAGGGGCGGCACAGATACGCAGTATTTT,CASSYVRGGTDTQYF
TRBJ2-7,NA,few,TRBV4-1,TGCGTCAGCAGCCTAGCACGCGCCCTAGACGAGCAGTACTTC,CVSSLARALDEQYF
TRBJ2-7,NA,NA,TRBV7-2,TGTGCCAGCAGCTTAACGGCAGGGAGCTCCTACGGGCAGTACTTC,CASSLTAGSSYGQYF
TRBJ2-7,TRBD1,NA,TRBV6-5,TGTGCCAGCAGTTACCTCGGGACAGCATCCTACGAGCAGTACTTC,CASSYLGTASYEQYF
TRBJ2-3,NA,NA,TRBV7-3,TGTGCCAGCAGGAACCTCGGGACAGATACGCAGTATTTT,CASRNLGTDTQYF
TRBJ2-3,TRBD1,NA,TRBV6-1,TGTGCCAGCAGTGTGGGACAGGGGGCCGCAGATACGCAGTATTTT,CASSVGQGAADTQYF
TRBJ2-7,TRBD2,NA,TRBV5-1,TGCGCCAGCAGCCGAGGACTAGCGGTATCCTACGAGCAGTACTTC,CASSRGLAVSYEQYF
TRBJ2-3,NA,few,TRBV9,TGTGCCAGCAGCGTAGGACATCGTCTAGGGGATACGCAGTATTTT,CASSVGHRLGDTQYF
TRBJ2-1,NA,few,TRBV10-3,TGTGCCATCAGTGAGTCGATTCTGGGGGTAAACAATGAGCAGTTCTTC,CAISESILGVNNEQFF
TRBJ2-3,TRBD2,NA,TRBV29-1,TGCAGCGGATCTAGCGGGGGGGCAGATACGCAGTATTTT,CSGSSGGADTQYF
TRBJ2-7,NA,NA,TRBV15,TGTGCCACCAGCAGAGATCGGGGCAGGGGGGTAAGAAACGAGCAGTACTTC,CATSRDRGRGVRNEQYF
TRBJ2-3,TRBD2,NA,TRBV15,TGCGCCACCAGCAGAGGCGGGGGTAGCACAGATACGCAGTATTTT,CATSRGGGSTDTQYF
TRBJ2-7,TRBD2,few,TRBV11-1,TGTGCCAGCAGCTACGGGGGGGTCTCCTACGAGCAGTACTTC,CASSYGGVSYEQYF
TRBJ1-5,TRBD1,once,TRBV2,TGTGCCAGCAGTCCTCGTAGGGACAGCCTATTTCCCCAGCATTTT,CASSPRRDSLFPQHF
TRBJ2-6,TRBD1,NA,TRBV29-1,TGCAGCGTTGAAGGGTGGGACAGGAGCTCTGGGGCCAACGTCCTGACTTTC,CSVEGWDRSSGANVLTF
TRBJ2-7,NA,NA,TRBV7-2,TGTGCCAGCAGCTTTAACGGGAGCTACGAGCAGTACTTC,CASSFNGSYEQYF
TRBJ1-2,TRBD1,NA,TRBV7-9,TGTGCCAGCAGCCCCAGGGGACAGGGGTTTGGCTACACCTTC,CASSPRGQGFGYTF
TRBJ2-3,NA,few,TRBV11-2,TGTGCCAGCAGCTTAGATGGCCTCTACACAGATACGCAGTATTTT,CASSLDGLYTDTQYF
TRBJ2-7,TRBD2,NA,TRBV11-1,TGTGCCAGCAGCGCGGGAGGGCTGCACGAGCAGTACTTC,CASSAGGLHEQYF
TRBJ2-5,NA,NA,TRBV29-1,TGCAGCGCGTTGCTGGGGAACCAAGAGACCCAGTACTTC,CSALLGNQETQYF